These T cell receptor beta chains were read from a single sample in a study of neurological immune-mediated disorders. One entry per CDR3 protein, called by TCRdb with MiXCR from the 5' RACE reads. The sample lists 60,000 to 90,000 distinct CDR3 sequences, 10% to 13% occurring once. The specimen was PBMCs. The receptors stem from a man aged 30-40 years in good health. The CDR3 runs from the conserved cysteine through the conserved F or W. Fields, in order: D gene, CDR3 length, J gene, clone size, V gene, CDR3 DNA, CDR3 protein. D genes are given only for firm matches. Expanded clones get a size class; other rows say once, few or many, or leave the size out.

.	17	TRBJ2-6	many	TRBV5-1	TGCGCCAGCAGCTCCCGGCGGGACAACTCTGGGGCCAACGTCCTGACTTTC	CASSSRRDNSGANVLTF
.	12	TRBJ2-2	many	TRBV29-1	TGCAGCGTTCAACCGCCGGGCTCCCAGGTGTTTTTT	CSVQPPGSQVFF
.	14	TRBJ2-1	few	TRBV5-1	TGCGCCAGCATTAGGGACTCATCCTACAATGAGCAGTTCTTC	CASIRDSSYNEQFF
.	12	TRBJ2-7	many	TRBV29-1	TGCAGCGGTACCGGGTTACTTGGCGAGCAGTACTTC	CSGTGLLGEQYF
TRBD1	17	TRBJ2-7	many	TRBV25-1	TGTGCCAGCAGTGACACACGCCGGGACAGGGGGCCGTACGAGCAGTACTTC	CASSDTRRDRGPYEQYF
.	12	TRBJ2-1	many	TRBV29-1	TGCAGCGTGGACGGGACTTTTGATGAGCAGTTCTTC	CSVDGTFDEQFF
.	11	TRBJ1-1	many	TRBV20-1	TGCAGTGCTAGCGAGGGAACTGAAGCTTTCTTT	CSASEGTEAFF
TRBD2	16	TRBJ2-5	many	TRBV5-1	TGCGCCAGCAGCTCAACAACCCTAGCGGGAGTGGAGACCCAGTACTTC	CASSSTTLAGVETQYF
.	15	TRBJ2-5	many	TRBV5-4	TGTGCCAGCACCTTACGATCTCAGGCGCAAGAGACCCAGTACTTC	CASTLRSQAQETQYF
.	15	TRBJ1-1	few	TRBV7-2	TGTGCCAGCAGCTCCAGAGGGCAGGGTACGGCTGAAGCTTTCTTT	CASSSRGQGTAEAFF
TRBD2	13	TRBJ2-7	.	TRBV29-1	TGCAGCGTTGAAGTAGTAGCGGGAGGCGAGCAGTACTTC	CSVEVVAGGEQYF
.	14	TRBJ2-1	many	TRBV29-1	TGCAGCGTTGAAGGTGGCTTCTCTGGGAATGAGCAGTTCTTC	CSVEGGFSGNEQFF
.	17	TRBJ1-3	many	TRBV10-3	TGTGCCATCAGTGAAAGGCAGGGTCCATTCTCTGGAAACACCATATATTTT	CAISERQGPFSGNTIYF
.	14	TRBJ2-1	few	TRBV30	TGTGCCTGGAACCTGGGACTGAAGAACAATGAGCAGTTCTTC	CAWNLGLKNNEQFF
.	13	TRBJ1-1	few	TRBV12-3/TRBV12-4	TGTGCCAGCAGTGCCGGGCTACACACTGAAGCTTTCTTT	CASSAGLHTEAFF
TRBD2	14	TRBJ2-5	many	TRBV5-1	TGCGCCAGCAGCATAGCGGGGGGCCAAGAGACCCAGTACTTC	CASSIAGGQETQYF
TRBD2	18	TRBJ2-2	.	TRBV29-1	TGCAGCGTTGAAGATCCATCAAGCGGGGCTACGAACACCGGGGAGCTGTTTTTT	CSVEDPSSGATNTGELFF
.	19	TRBJ2-3	many	TRBV12-3/TRBV12-4	TGTGCCAGCAGTTTAACACCCGTGTGGGGCCGTGAGGGAACAGATACGCAGTATTTT	CASSLTPVWGREGTDTQYF
.	14	TRBJ2-3	many	TRBV10-3	TGTGCCATCAGTGAGTGGCAGGGTGGGGATACGCAGTATTTT	CAISEWQGGDTQYF
TRBD1	16	TRBJ1-2	many	TRBV29-1	TGCAGCGTTGCATTGACAGGGCCCCCTTTTAACTATGGCTACACCTTC	CSVALTGPPFNYGYTF
TRBD1	17	TRBJ1-6	many	TRBV7-2	TGTGCCAGCAGCTTATCGGGGAGGGGGCGGGATAATTCACCCCTCCACTTT	CASSLSGRGRDNSPLHF
.	12	TRBJ2-7	many	TRBV20-1	TGCAGTGGCGGGCAGAAAACTTACGAGCAGTACTTC	CSGGQKTYEQYF
.	14	TRBJ1-1	many	TRBV5-1	TGCGCCAGCAGCTGGACCCAGGGTGGCACTGAAGCTTTCTTT	CASSWTQGGTEAFF
.	15	TRBJ2-3	many	TRBV5-1	TGCGCCAGCAGCTTGGCCCATACCCGCACAGATACGCAGTATTTT	CASSLAHTRTDTQYF
TRBD1	17	TRBJ1-1	many	TRBV27	TGTGCCAGCAGGCCGGGACAGGGGAAGTTAAAAGACACTGAAGCTTTCTTT	CASRPGQGKLKDTEAFF
.	16	TRBJ2-1	many	TRBV12-3/TRBV12-4	TGTGCCAGCAGGCTTCTACAGGGTAATTCCGAGAATGAGCAGTTCTTC	CASRLLQGNSENEQFF
.	14	TRBJ2-3	many	TRBV20-1	TGCAGTGCCATACAGTGGGAAAGGCTCGATACGCAGTATTTT	CSAIQWERLDTQYF
.	13	TRBJ2-1	many	TRBV20-1	TGCAGTGCCGTGGGGGAAAGCCGCAATGAGCAGTTCTTC	CSAVGESRNEQFF
.	14	TRBJ2-3	many	TRBV7-9	TGTGCCAGCAGCGAGGATCACTACACAGATACGCAGTATTTT	CASSEDHYTDTQYF
.	14	TRBJ2-7	few	TRBV12-3/TRBV12-4	TGTGCCAGCAGTTTAAGGGACGGGAGCCCCGAGCAGTACTTC	CASSLRDGSPEQYF
TRBD2	16	TRBJ2-1	few	TRBV6-4	TGTGCCAGCAGTGACCCTAGAGCGGGAGACCACAATGAGCAGTTCTTC	CASSDPRAGDHNEQFF
.	14	TRBJ1-4	many	TRBV2	TGTGCCAGCAGTGAAGGGGATGGCGGGGAAAAACTGTTTTTT	CASSEGDGGEKLFF
.	14	TRBJ2-1	many	TRBV28	TGTGCCAGCAGTCAGGGGATATCCTACAATGAGCAGTTCTTC	CASSQGISYNEQFF
.	13	TRBJ1-1	many	TRBV20-1	TGCAGTGCTAGAGGAGATGTGAACACTGAAGCTTTCTTT	CSARGDVNTEAFF
.	16	TRBJ1-4	many	TRBV3-1	TGTGCCAGCAGCCAAGTCAGTGGGGCTCGGAGTGAAAAACTGTTTTTT	CASSQVSGARSEKLFF
TRBD1	14	TRBJ2-7	many	TRBV12-3/TRBV12-4	TGTGCCAGCAGTGCCGCATCGACAGGGTTCGAGCAGTACTTC	CASSAASTGFEQYF
.	13	TRBJ2-5	many	TRBV29-1	TGCAGCGTTGTAGGGGTGTTACTGGGGACCCAGTACTTC	CSVVGVLLGTQYF
.	14	TRBJ2-7	many	TRBV7-9	TGTGCCAGCGGTAAGCTGTGGGGTTCCTACGAGCAGTACTTC	CASGKLWGSYEQYF
.	14	TRBJ1-1	.	TRBV7-8	TGTGCCAGCAGCAAGGGAGGGGGAAACACTGAAGCTTTCTTT	CASSKGGGNTEAFF
.	14	TRBJ1-2	.	TRBV27	TGTGCCAGCAGTGTCGCCGGGACGGCCTATGGCTACACCTTC	CASSVAGTAYGYTF
.	14	TRBJ1-1	few	TRBV5-5	TGTGCCAGCAGCTTGGTGGGCAGGGGCACTGAAGCTTTCTTT	CASSLVGRGTEAFF
TRBD1	14	TRBJ2-7	many	TRBV29-1	TGCAGCGTTGAGGCAAACAGGGGTTCCTACGAGCAGTACTTC	CSVEANRGSYEQYF
.	16	TRBJ2-2	.	TRBV7-7	TGTGCCAGCAGCGCCGAGCGGACTGCGAACACCGGGGAGCTGTTTTTT	CASSAERTANTGELFF
.	14	TRBJ2-1	.	TRBV18	TGTGCCAGCTCACCAGGGACTGCTCAAAATGAGCAGTTCTTC	CASSPGTAQNEQFF
.	17	TRBJ2-7	many	TRBV2	TGTGCCAGCAGTGACCCCGGTGAACTGGGGACCCGGGGAGAGCAGTACTTC	CASSDPGELGTRGEQYF